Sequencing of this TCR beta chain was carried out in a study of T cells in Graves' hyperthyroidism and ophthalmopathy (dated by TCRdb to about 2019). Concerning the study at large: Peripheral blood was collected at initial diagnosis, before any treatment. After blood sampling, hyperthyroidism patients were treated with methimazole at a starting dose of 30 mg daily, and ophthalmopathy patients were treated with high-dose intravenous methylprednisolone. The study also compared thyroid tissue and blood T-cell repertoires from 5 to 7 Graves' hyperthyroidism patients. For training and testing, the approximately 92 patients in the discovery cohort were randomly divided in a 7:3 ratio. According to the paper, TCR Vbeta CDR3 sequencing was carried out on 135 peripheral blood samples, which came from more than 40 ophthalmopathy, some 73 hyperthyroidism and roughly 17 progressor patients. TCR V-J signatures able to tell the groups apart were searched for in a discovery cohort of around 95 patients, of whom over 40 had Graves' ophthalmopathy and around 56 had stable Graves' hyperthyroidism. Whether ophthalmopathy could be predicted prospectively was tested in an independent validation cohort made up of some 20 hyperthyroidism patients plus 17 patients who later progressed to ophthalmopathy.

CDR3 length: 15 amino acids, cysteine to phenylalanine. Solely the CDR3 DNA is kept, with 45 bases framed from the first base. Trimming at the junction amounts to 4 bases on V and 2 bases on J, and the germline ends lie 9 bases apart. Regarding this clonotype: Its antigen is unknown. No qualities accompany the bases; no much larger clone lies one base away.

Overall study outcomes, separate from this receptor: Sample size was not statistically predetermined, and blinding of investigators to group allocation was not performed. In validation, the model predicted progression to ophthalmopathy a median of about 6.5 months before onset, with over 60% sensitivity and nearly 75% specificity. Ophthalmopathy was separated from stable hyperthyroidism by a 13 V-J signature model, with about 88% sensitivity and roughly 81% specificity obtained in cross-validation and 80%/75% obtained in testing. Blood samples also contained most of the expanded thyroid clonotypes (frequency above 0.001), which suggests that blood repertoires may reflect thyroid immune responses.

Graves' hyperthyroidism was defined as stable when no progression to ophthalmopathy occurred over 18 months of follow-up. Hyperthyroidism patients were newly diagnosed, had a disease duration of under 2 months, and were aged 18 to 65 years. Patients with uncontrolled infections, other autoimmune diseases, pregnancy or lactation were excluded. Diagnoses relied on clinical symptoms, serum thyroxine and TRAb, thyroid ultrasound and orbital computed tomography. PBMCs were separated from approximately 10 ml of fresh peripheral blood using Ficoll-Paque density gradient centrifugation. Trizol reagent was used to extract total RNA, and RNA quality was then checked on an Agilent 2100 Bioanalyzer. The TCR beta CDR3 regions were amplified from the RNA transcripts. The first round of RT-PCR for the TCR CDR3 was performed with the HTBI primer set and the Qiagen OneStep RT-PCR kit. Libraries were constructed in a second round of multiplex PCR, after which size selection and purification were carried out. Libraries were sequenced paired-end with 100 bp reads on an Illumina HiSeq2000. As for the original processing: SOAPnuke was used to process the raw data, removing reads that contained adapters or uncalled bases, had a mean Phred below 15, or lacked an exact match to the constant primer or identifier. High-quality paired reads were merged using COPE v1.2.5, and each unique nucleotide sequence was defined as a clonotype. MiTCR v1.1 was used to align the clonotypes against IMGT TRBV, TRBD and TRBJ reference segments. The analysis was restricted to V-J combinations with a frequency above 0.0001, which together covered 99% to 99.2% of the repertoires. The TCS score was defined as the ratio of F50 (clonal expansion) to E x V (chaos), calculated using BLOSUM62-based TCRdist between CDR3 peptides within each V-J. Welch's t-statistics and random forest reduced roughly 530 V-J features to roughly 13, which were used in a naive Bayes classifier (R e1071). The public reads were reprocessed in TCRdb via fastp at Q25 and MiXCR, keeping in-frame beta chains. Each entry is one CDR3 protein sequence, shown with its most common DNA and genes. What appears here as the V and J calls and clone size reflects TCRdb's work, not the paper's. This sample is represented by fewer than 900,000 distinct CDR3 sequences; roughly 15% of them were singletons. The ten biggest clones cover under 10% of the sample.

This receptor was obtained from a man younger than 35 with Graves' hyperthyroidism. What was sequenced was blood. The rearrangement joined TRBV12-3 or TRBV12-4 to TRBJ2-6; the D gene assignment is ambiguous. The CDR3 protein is CASSYLRAGANVLTF. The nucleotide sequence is TGTGCCAGCAGTTATCTACGGGCTGGGGCCAACGTCCTGACTTTC.